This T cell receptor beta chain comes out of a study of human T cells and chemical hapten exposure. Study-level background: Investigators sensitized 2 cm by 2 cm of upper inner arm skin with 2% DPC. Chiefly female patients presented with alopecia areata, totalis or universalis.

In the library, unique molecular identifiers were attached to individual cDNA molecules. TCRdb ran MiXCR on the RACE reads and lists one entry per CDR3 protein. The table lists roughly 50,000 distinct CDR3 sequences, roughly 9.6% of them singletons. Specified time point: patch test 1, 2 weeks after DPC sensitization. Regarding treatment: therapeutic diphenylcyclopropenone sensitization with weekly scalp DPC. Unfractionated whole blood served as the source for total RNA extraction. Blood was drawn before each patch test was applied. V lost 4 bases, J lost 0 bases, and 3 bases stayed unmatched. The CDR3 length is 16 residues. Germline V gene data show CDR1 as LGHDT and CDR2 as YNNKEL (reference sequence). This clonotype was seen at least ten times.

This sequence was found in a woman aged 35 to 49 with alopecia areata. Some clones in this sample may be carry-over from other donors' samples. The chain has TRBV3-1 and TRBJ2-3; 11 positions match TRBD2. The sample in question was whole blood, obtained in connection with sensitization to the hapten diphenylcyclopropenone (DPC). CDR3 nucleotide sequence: TGTGCCAGCAGCCCTAGCGGGAGGTCTAGCACAGATACGCAGTATTTT. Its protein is CASSPSGRSSTDTQYF.